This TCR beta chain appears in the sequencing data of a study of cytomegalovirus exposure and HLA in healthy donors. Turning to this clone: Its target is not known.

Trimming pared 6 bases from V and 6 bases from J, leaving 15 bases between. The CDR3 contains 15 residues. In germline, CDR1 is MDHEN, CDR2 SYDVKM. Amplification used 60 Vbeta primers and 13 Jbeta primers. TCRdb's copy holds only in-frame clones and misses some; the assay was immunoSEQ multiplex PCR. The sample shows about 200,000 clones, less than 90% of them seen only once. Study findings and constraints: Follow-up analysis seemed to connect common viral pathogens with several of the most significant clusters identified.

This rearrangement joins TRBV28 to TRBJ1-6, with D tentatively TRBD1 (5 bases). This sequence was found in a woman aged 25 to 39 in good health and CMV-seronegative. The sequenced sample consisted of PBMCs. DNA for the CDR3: TGTGCCAGCAGACCCTCGGGGGGGATTAATTCACCCCTCCACTTT. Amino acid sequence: CASRPSGGINSPLHF.